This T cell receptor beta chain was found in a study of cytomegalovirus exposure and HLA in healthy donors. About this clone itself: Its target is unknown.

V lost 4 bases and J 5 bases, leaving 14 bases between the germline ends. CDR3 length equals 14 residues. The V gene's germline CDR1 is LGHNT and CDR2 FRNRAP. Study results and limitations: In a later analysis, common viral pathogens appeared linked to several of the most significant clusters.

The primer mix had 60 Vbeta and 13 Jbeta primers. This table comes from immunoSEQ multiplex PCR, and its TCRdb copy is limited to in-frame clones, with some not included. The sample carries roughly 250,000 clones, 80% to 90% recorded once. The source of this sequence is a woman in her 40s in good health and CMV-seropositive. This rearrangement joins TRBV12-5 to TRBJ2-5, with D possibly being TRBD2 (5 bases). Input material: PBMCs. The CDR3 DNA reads TGTGCTAGTGGTTATTCTATTAGCGCGGAGACCCAGTACTTC. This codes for CASGYSISAETQYF.